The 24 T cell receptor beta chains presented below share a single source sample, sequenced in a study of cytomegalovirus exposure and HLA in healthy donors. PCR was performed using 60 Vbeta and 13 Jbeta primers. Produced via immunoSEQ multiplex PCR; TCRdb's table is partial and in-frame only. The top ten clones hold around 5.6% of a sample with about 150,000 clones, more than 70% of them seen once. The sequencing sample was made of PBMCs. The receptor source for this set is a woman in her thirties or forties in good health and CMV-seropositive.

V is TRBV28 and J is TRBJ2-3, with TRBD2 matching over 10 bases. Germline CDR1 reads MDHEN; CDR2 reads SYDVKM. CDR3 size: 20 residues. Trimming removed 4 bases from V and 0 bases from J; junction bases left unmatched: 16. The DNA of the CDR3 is TGTGCCAGCAGTTACACCGGGGTAAAAGCGGGAGGGTTTAGCACAGATACGCAGTATTTT. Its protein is CASSYTGVKAGGFSTDTQYF. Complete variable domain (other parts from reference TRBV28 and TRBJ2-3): DVKVTQSSRYLVKRTGEKVFLECVQDMDHENMFWYRQDPGLGLRLIYFSYDVKMKEKGDIPEGYSVSREKKERFSLILESASTNQTSMYLCASSYTGVKAGGFSTDTQYFGPGTRLTVL.

The CDR3 spells CASSPRGPYEQYF. CDR3 sequence (DNA): TGTGCCAGCAGCCCGAGAGGGCCCTACGAGCAGTACTTC. The chain is built from TRBV13 and TRBJ2-7; a weak D match, TRBD2 (5 bases). Trimming left V 5 bases short and J 2 bases short, with 10 bases between. The CDR3 length is 13 residues. In germline, CDR1 is PRHDT, CDR2 FYEKMQ (reference sequence).

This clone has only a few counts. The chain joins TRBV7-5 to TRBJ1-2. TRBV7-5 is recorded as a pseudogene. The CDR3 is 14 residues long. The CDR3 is CVRSYGRGFYGYTF. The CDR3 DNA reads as TGTGTCAGAAGCTACGGGAGAGGATTCTATGGCTACACCTTC.

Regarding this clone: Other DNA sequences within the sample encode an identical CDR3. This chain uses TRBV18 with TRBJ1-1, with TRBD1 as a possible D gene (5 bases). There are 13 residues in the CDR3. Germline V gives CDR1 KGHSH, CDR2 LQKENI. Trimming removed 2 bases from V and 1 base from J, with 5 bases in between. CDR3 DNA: TGTGCCAGCTCACCAGGACAGAACACTGAAGCTTTCTTT. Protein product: CASSPGQNTEAFF.

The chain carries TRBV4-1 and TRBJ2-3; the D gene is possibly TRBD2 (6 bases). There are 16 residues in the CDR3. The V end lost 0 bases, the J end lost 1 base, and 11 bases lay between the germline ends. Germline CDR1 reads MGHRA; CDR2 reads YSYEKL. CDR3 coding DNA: TGCGCCAGCAGCCAAGATCGGGCTAGCGGCACAGATACGCAGTATTTT. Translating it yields CASSQDRASGTDTQYF.

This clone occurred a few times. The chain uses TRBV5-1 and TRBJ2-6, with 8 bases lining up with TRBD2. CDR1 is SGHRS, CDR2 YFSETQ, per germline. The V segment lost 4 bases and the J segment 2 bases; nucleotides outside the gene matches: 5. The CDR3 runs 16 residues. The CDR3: CASSLTSGAGANVLTF. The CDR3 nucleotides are TGCGCCAGCAGCCTTACTAGCGGAGCTGGGGCCAACGTCCTGACTTTC. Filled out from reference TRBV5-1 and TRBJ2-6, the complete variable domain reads KAGVTQTPRYLIKTRGQQVTLSCSPISGHRSVSWYQQTPGQGLQFLFEYFSETQRNKGNFPGRFSGRQFSNSRSEMNVSTLELGDSALYLCASSLTSGAGANVLTFGAGSRLTVL.

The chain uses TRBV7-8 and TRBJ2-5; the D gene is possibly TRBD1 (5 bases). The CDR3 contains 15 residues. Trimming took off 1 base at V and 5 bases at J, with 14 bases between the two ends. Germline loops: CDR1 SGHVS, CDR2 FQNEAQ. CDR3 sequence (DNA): TGTGCCAGCAGCTTAGGTTCAGGGCTTTATGAGACCCAGTACTTC. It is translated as CASSLGSGLYETQYF.

This CDR3 reads CASSIRWASEAFF. CDR3 nucleotide sequence: TGTGCCAGTAGTATAAGGTGGGCGTCTGAAGCTTTCTTT. The chain links TRBV19 to TRBJ1-1; D ambiguous. Trimming cost V 2 bases and J 6 bases, with 10 bases left between them. CDR3 size: 13 residues. Germline CDR1 LNHDA, CDR2 SQIVND (reference sequence).

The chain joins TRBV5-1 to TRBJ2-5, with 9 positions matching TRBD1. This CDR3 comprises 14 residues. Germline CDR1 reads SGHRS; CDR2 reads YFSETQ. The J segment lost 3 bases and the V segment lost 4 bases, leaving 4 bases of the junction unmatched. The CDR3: CASSPRTGEETQYF. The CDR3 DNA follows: TGCGCCAGCAGCCCCAGGACAGGGGAAGAGACCCAGTACTTC.

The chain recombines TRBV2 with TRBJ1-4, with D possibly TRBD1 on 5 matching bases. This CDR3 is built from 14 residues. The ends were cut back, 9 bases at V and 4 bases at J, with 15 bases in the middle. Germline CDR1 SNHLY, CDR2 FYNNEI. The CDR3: CASQRQNNNEKLFF. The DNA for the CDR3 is TGTGCCAGTCAAAGACAGAACAATAATGAAAAACTGTTTTTT.

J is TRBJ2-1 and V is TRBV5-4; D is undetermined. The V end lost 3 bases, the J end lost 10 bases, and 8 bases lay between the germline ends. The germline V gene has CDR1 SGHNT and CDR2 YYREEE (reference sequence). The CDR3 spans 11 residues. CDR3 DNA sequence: TGTGCCAGCAGCTCGTTAGAGGAGCAGTTCTTC. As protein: CASSSLEEQFF. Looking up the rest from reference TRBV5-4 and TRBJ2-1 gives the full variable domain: ETGVTQSPTHLIKTRGQQVTLRCSSQSGHNTVSWYQQALGQGPQFIFQYYREEENGRGNFPPRFSGLQFPNYSSELNVNALELDDSALYLCASSSLEEQFFGPGTRLTVL.

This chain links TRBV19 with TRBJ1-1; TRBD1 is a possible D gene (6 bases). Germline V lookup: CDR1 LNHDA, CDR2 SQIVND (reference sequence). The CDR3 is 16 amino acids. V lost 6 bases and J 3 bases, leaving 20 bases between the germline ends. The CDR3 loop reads CASRPAGVRMYTEAFF. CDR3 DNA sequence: TGTGCCAGTAGACCCGCAGGGGTTCGTATGTACACTGAAGCTTTCTTT.

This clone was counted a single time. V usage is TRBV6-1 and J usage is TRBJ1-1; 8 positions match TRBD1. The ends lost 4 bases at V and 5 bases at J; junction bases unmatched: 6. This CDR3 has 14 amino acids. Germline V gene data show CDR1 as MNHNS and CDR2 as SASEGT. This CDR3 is CASSAGTGGTEAFF. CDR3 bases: TGTGCCAGCAGTGCCGGGACAGGCGGGACTGAAGCTTTCTTT.

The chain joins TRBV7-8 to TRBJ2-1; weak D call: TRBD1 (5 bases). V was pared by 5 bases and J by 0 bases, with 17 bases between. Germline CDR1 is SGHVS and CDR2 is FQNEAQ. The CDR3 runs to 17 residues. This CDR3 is CASSRLGPFSSYNEQFF. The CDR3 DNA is TGTGCCAGCAGCCGTTTGGGGCCCTTTAGCTCCTACAATGAGCAGTTCTTC.

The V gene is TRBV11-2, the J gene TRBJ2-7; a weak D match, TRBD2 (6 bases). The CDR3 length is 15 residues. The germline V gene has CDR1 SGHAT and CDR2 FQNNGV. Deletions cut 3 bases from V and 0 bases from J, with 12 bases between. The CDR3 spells CASSFRGGSSYEQYF. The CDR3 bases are TGTGCCAGCAGCTTTCGTGGGGGGAGCTCCTACGAGCAGTACTTC. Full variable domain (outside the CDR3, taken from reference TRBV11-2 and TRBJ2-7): EAGVAQSPRYKIIEKRQSVAFWCNPISGHATLYWYQQILGQGPKLLIQFQNNGVVDDSQLPKDRFSAERLKGVDSTLKIQPAKLEDSAVYLCASSFRGGSSYEQYFGPGTRLTVT.

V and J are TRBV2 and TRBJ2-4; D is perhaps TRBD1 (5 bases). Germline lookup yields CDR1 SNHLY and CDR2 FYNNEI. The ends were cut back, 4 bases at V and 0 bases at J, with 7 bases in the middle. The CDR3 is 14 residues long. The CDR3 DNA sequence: TGTGCCAGCAGTGGGGGCGTAGCCAAAAACATTCAGTACTTC. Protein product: CASSGGVAKNIQYF.

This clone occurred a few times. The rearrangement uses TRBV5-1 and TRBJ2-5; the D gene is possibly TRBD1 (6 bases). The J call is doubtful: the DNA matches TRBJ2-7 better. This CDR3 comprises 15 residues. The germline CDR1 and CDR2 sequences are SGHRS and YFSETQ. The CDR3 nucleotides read TGCGCCAGCAGCTTGATGACAGGTGGACCCTACGAGCAGTACTTC. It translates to CASSLMTGGPYEQYF.

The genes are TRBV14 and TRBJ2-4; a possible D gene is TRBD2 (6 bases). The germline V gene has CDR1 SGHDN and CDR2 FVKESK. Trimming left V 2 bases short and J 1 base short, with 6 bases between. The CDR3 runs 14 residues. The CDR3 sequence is CASSQSGAKNIQYF. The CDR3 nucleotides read TGTGCCAGCAGCCAAAGCGGGGCCAAAAACATTCAGTACTTC.

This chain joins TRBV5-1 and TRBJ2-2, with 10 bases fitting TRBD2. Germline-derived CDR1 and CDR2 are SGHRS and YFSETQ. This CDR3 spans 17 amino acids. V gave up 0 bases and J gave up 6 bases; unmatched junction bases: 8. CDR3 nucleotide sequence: TGCGCCAGCAGCTTGGCCCCTAGCGGGAGTATCGCCGGGGAGCTGTTTTTT. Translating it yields CASSLAPSGSIAGELFF.

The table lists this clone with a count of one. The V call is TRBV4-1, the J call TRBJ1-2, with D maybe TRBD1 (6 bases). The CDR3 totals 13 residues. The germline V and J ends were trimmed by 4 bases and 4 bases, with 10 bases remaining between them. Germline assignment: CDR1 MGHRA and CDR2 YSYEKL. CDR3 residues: CASSLDSSYGYTF. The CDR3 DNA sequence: TGCGCCAGCAGCCTGGACAGTAGCTATGGCTACACCTTC.

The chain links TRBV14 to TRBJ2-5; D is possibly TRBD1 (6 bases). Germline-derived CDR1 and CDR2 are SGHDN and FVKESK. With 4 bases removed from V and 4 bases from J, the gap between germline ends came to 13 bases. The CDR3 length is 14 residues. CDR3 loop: CASSRLGTLETQYF. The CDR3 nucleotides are TGTGCCAGCAGCCGATTAGGGACATTAGAGACCCAGTACTTC.

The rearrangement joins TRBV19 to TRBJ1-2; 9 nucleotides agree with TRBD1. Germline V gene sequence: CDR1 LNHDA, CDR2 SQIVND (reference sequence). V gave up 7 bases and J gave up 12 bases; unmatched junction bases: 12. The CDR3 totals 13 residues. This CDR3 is CASNRDRGEGHTF. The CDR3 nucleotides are TGTGCCAGTAACCGAGACAGGGGGGAAGGCCACACCTTC. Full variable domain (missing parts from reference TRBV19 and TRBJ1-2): DGGITQSPKYLFRKEGQNVTLSCEQNLNHDAMYWYRQDPGQGLRLIYYSQIVNDFQKGDIAEGYSVSREKKESFPLTVTSAQKNPTAFYLCASNRDRGEGHTFGSGTRLTVV.

CDR3 sequence: CSTSGRYNEQFF. The CDR3 DNA follows: TGCAGCACTAGCGGGAGGTACAATGAGCAGTTCTTC. The chain employs TRBV29-1 and TRBJ2-1, with 12 bases aligning to TRBD2. The CDR3 extends over 12 amino acids. The V segment lost 8 bases and the J segment 4 bases; nucleotides outside the gene matches: 0. CDR1 is SQVTM and CDR2 is ANQGSEA in the germline V gene.

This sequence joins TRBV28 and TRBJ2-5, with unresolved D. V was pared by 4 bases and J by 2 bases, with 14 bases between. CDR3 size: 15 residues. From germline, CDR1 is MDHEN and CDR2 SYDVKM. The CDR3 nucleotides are TGTGCCAGCAGTTCTCGCCAAGTGACTCAAGAGACCCAGTACTTC. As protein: CASSSRQVTQETQYF.